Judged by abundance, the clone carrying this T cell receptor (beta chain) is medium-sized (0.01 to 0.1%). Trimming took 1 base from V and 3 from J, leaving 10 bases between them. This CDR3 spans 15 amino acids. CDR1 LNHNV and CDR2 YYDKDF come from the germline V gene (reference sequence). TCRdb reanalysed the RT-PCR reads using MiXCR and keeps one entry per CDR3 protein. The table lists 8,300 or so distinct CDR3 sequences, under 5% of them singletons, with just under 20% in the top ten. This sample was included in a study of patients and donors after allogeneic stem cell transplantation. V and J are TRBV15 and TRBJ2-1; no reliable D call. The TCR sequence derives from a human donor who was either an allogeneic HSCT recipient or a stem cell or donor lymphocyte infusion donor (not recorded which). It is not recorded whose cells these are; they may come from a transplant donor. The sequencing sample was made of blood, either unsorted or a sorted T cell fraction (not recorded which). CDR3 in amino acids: CATSRVAQYYNEQFF. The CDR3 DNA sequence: TGTGCCACCAGCAGAGTGGCGCAGTACTACAATGAGCAGTTCTTC.